Shown below are 29 T cell receptor beta chains from a single sample sequenced in a study of blood T cell repertoires in COVID-19. Method: immunoSEQ multiplex PCR; TCRdb's copy keeps in-frame clones and lacks some. The sample includes 99,000 or so clones, 85% to 90% of them seen just once. The source material was peripheral blood. The receptors originated from a woman aged 55 to 70 in a cohort sampled during active or convalescent COVID-19.

The V call is TRBV10-1, the J call TRBJ2-1; TRBD2 matches 12 bases. The V and J ends lost 9 bases and 5 bases, in that order; junction bases with no gene match: 11. Germline V gene data show CDR1 as WNHNN and CDR2 as SYGVQD (reference sequence). The CDR3 length is 16 residues. The CDR3, as DNA: TGCGCCAGTGCTAGCGGGGGGGCTTCGCCTAACAATGAGCAGTTCTTC. Protein: CASASGGASPNNEQFF.

The chain links TRBV15 to TRBJ2-1; 10 nucleotides line up with TRBD1. This CDR3 region has 15 residues. CDR1 and CDR2 from the germline V gene are LNHNV and YYDKDF (reference sequence). The J segment lost 3 bases and the V segment lost 3 bases, leaving 2 bases of the junction unmatched. CDR3: CATSRGQGHYNEQFF. The CDR3 coding sequence is TGTGCCACCAGCAGGGGACAGGGGCACTACAATGAGCAGTTCTTC.

The V call is TRBV5-5, the J call TRBJ1-3; a possible D gene is TRBD1 (5 bases). CDR1 and CDR2 (germline): SGHKS, YYEKEE (reference sequence). The ends were cut back, 4 bases at V and 2 bases at J, with 10 bases in the middle. The CDR3 is 14 residues long. The CDR3: CASSLQGTGNTIYF. The DNA for the CDR3 is TGTGCCAGCAGCCTTCAGGGTACTGGAAACACCATATATTTT.

The chain carries TRBV3-1 (or the pseudogene TRBV3-2) and TRBJ1-1; TRBD1 might be the D (6 bases). Trimming pared 1 base from V and 4 bases from J, leaving 7 bases between. Germline loops: CDR1 LGHDT, CDR2 YNNKEL (reference sequence). The CDR3 has 13 residues. CDR3 nucleotide sequence: TGTGCCAGCAGCCAAGGGGGGCGCACTGAAGCTTTCTTT. Its translation: CASSQGGRTEAFF.

The CDR3 nucleotides are TGTGCCAGCTCGGCCCAGGGAGGCGGGGGTGGCAATCAGCCCCAGCATTTT. Its translation is CASSAQGGGGGNQPQHF. The gene calls are TRBV18 and TRBJ1-5; maybe TRBD1 (5 bases). The germline V gene encodes CDR1 KGHSH and CDR2 LQKENI. The V gene lost 6 bases and the J gene lost 2 bases, with 20 bases spanning the gap. The CDR3 spans 17 residues.

This clone was recorded once. The chain has TRBV5-4 and TRBJ2-3, with 16 positions matching TRBD2. V trimming: 4 bases; J trimming: 4 bases; junction bases outside the gene matches: 9. The CDR3 extends over 18 amino acids. The germline V gene encodes CDR1 SGHNT and CDR2 YYREEE (reference sequence). CDR3 DNA sequence: TGTGCCAGCAGCCTCGGGACTAGCGGGAGGGTGAGCCCAGATACGCAGTATTTT. Protein product: CASSLGTSGRVSPDTQYF.

The chain couples TRBV2 to TRBJ2-7, with TRBD1 matching 8 bases. This CDR3 is 14 amino acids long. Trimming took 10 bases from V and 6 from J; bases not matched to a gene: 14. In germline, CDR1 is SNHLY, CDR2 FYNNEI. CDR3 loop: CATTKDRVYFEQYF. In DNA, the CDR3 is TGTGCCACCACGAAGGACAGGGTATATTTCGAGCAGTACTTC. Drawing the rest from reference TRBV2 and TRBJ2-7, the complete variable domain is EPEVTQTPSHQVTQMGQEVILRCVPISNHLYFYWYRQILGQKVEFLVSFYNNEISEKSEIFDDQFSVERPDGSNFTLKIRSTKLEDSAMYFCATTKDRVYFEQYFGPGTRLTVT.

The DNA for the CDR3 is TGTGCCACCTCTCCGGTAGCGGGAGTGGGAGAGCAGTACTTC. This codes for CATSPVAGVGEQYF. The V call is TRBV2, the J call TRBJ2-7; 9 bases map to TRBD2. Germline V lookup: CDR1 SNHLY, CDR2 FYNNEI. This CDR3 comprises 14 residues. The V and J ends lost 10 bases and 7 bases, in that order; junction bases with no gene match: 14.

This clone appeared a few times. V gene TRBV10-2 combines with J gene TRBJ1-1; 7 bases fit TRBD1. Per the germline V gene, CDR1 is WSHSY and CDR2 is SAAADI. The CDR3 contains 14 residues. The junction had 8 bases not matched to a gene; V was cut back by 6 bases and J by 4 bases. CDR3 nucleotide sequence: TGCGCCAGCAGGAAGGGGGCGGCAGGCACTGAAGCTTTCTTT. Protein: CASRKGAAGTEAFF.

The chain carries TRBV5-1 and TRBJ2-5; the D gene is possibly TRBD2 (5 bases). This CDR3 is built from 15 residues. The V end was cut by 4 bases, the J end by 5 bases, with 18 bases between. The germline V gene has CDR1 SGHRS and CDR2 YFSETQ. The CDR3 DNA is TGCGCCAGCAGCCCGGTGGGCAGCGGTGGGGAGACCCAGTACTTC. It encodes CASSPVGSGGETQYF.

The chain carries TRBV19 and TRBJ2-7, with 9 bases that match TRBD2. This CDR3 has 15 residues. V shed 3 bases and J 1 base; nucleotides not matched to a gene: 4. Germline lookup yields CDR1 LNHDA and CDR2 SQIVND (reference sequence). DNA of the CDR3: TGTGCCAGTAGTATTGGTAGCGGGAGTTCCTACGAGCAGTACTTC. Protein product: CASSIGSGSSYEQYF.

This chain links TRBV11-2 with TRBJ1-2; no clear D. This CDR3 is built from 14 residues. Trimming removed 1 base from V and 8 bases from J, with 14 bases in between. Germline lookup yields CDR1 SGHAT and CDR2 FQNNGV. The CDR3 DNA sequence: TGTGCCAGCAGCTTAGGGGTCGGGTCTCGAGGCTACACCTTC. This gives the protein CASSLGVGSRGYTF.

A few counts support this clone. This chain joins TRBV5-1 and TRBJ1-6; D not resolved. The germline V gene encodes CDR1 SGHRS and CDR2 YFSETQ. V lost 4 bases, J lost 7 bases, and 12 bases lay in between. The CDR3 consists of 14 residues. The CDR3 DNA reads as TGCGCCAGCAGCCCTAACCGAGGGAATTCACCCCTCCACTTT. Its translation: CASSPNRGNSPLHF.

The sample holds a few counts of this clone. The rearrangement links TRBV29-1 to TRBJ2-7, with 7 bases matching TRBD1. Trimming removed 4 bases from V and 0 bases from J; junction bases left unmatched: 6. This CDR3 is 14 amino acids long. Germline CDR1 SQVTM, CDR2 ANQGSEA. CDR3 nucleotide sequence: TGCAGCGTTGGCCTACAGGGGAGCTCCTACGAGCAGTACTTC. Translation: CSVGLQGSSYEQYF.

The rearrangement joins TRBV11-2 to TRBJ1-4; possibly TRBD1 for D (5 bases). Germline-derived CDR1 and CDR2 are SGHAT and FQNNGV. This CDR3 spans 13 amino acids. Trimming took off 4 bases at V and 14 bases at J, with 17 bases between the two ends. The CDR3 loop reads CASSSTMHGGLFF. The CDR3 DNA follows: TGTGCCAGCAGCTCAACGATGCACGGGGGGCTGTTTTTT.

The count of this clone is one. This chain uses TRBV4-1 with TRBJ1-1; D is unclear. Trimming removed 2 bases at V and 8 bases at J, with 9 bases between. CDR3 length equals 12 residues. CDR1 is MGHRA, CDR2 YSYEKL, per germline. The CDR3 here is CASSQPGGEAFF. The CDR3 coding sequence is TGCGCCAGCAGCCAACCCGGAGGGGAAGCTTTCTTT.

The V call is TRBV19, the J call TRBJ2-7; 11 bases align to TRBD1. This CDR3 has 13 amino acids. With V trimmed by 5 bases and J by 6 bases, 3 bases remained unmatched. Germline V gives CDR1 LNHDA, CDR2 SQIVND (reference sequence). The chain's CDR3 is CASSSGTGGEQYF. The CDR3 region has the DNA TGTGCCAGTAGTTCCGGGACAGGGGGCGAGCAGTACTTC.

The chain links TRBV7-2 to TRBJ2-2, with 7 bases matching TRBD1. The CDR3 sequence is 15 residues long. Germline assignment: CDR1 SGHTA and CDR2 FQGNSA. After removal of 6 bases from V and 5 bases from J, the junction contained 9 bases not matched to a gene. CDR3 bases: TGTGCCAGCAGATACTGGGGCAGGGGGACCGGGGAGCTGTTTTTT. Translated: CASRYWGRGTGELFF.

The chain carries TRBV5-1 and TRBJ2-3, with 11 nucleotides matching TRBD1. V lost 4 bases and J lost 4; bases outside the gene matches: 11. The CDR3 is 17 amino acids. Germline CDR1 and CDR2: SGHRS and YFSETQ. CDR3 sequence: CASSLRTGGLSSDTQYF. In nucleotides, the CDR3 is TGCGCCAGCAGCCTACGGACAGGGGGCCTGTCGTCAGATACGCAGTATTTT.

Only a few counts were recorded for this clone. This rearrangement joins TRBV18 to TRBJ2-2, with 8 bases identical to TRBD2. The ends lost 3 bases at V and 2 bases at J; junction bases unmatched: 8. The CDR3 contains 17 residues. CDR1 is KGHSH and CDR2 is LQKENI in the germline V gene. The CDR3 nucleotides read TGTGCCAGCTCACCGAGGTCGGGAGGGCCAAACACCGGGGAGCTGTTTTTT. This sequence encodes CASSPRSGGPNTGELFF.

The rearrangement uses TRBV29-1 and TRBJ1-2, with 8 bases that match TRBD1. The CDR3 totals 14 residues. The germline V gene encodes CDR1 SQVTM and CDR2 ANQGSEA. Germline trimming cut 0 bases from V and 3 bases from J; bases unmatched to any gene: 3. The CDR3 sequence: CSVEDKDRDYGYTF. CDR3 DNA: TGCAGCGTTGAAGATAAGGACAGGGACTATGGCTACACCTTC.

The V call is TRBV10-1, the J call TRBJ2-2; TRBD1 agrees at 7 bases. Trimming removed 6 bases from V and 4 bases from J; junction bases left unmatched: 2. The CDR3 loop spans 13 amino acids. Germline CDR1 and CDR2: WNHNN and SYGVQD (reference sequence). This CDR3 is CASRQGSTGELFF. In nucleotides, the CDR3 is TGCGCCAGCAGACAGGGGAGCACCGGGGAGCTGTTTTTT.

The genes are TRBV13 and TRBJ2-7; 9 bases are shared with TRBD1. V lost 5 bases to trimming and J lost 5 bases; unmatched junction nucleotides: 10. CDR3 size: 15 residues. The germline CDR1 and CDR2 sequences are PRHDT and FYEKMQ (reference sequence). The CDR3 DNA follows: TGTGCCAGCAGCCGCACCGGGACAGGGCTCCACGAGCAGTACTTC. This translates into CASSRTGTGLHEQYF. The full variable domain, with the rest looked up from reference TRBV13 and TRBJ2-7, is AAGVIQSPRHLIKEKRETATLKCYPIPRHDTVYWYQQGPGQDPQFLISFYEKMQSDKGSIPDRFSAQQFSDYHSELNMSSLELGDSALYFCASSRTGTGLHEQYFGPGTRLTVT.

J is TRBJ2-1 and V is TRBV19, with TRBD2 matching over 7 bases. Trimming removed 5 bases from V and 6 bases from J; junction bases left unmatched: 7. CDR1 and CDR2 from the germline V gene are LNHDA and SQIVND (reference sequence). The CDR3 length is 14 residues. CDR3 DNA sequence: TGTGCCAGTAGTTTCTACCAGCGGGGCAATGAGCAGTTCTTC. Translation gives CASSFYQRGNEQFF. The full variable domain, rest sourced from reference TRBV19 and TRBJ2-1, is DGGITQSPKYLFRKEGQNVTLSCEQNLNHDAMYWYRQDPGQGLRLIYYSQIVNDFQKGDIAEGYSVSREKKESFPLTVTSAQKNPTAFYLCASSFYQRGNEQFFGPGTRLTVL.

The chain recombines TRBV28 with TRBJ1-3, with 7 bases that match TRBD1. With 5 bases clipped from V and 6 bases from J, the junction kept 7 bases outside the gene matches. From germline, CDR1 is MDHEN and CDR2 SYDVKM. The CDR3 has 14 amino acids. The CDR3: CASSASGTANTIYF. The CDR3, as DNA: TGTGCCAGCAGTGCCTCCGGGACAGCAAACACCATATATTTT.

The chain joins TRBV24-1 to TRBJ2-1; 12 nucleotides agree with TRBD2. Germline CDR1 and CDR2: KGHDR and SFDVKD. Losses at the gene ends were 5 bases for V and 6 bases for J; bases not matched to a gene: 4. There are 15 residues in the CDR3. The CDR3 reads CATSGLAGGTNEQFF. In nucleotides, the CDR3 is TGTGCCACCAGTGGCCTAGCGGGAGGGACCAATGAGCAGTTCTTC.

The chain recombines TRBV18 with TRBJ2-1; TRBD1 aligns across 10 bases. Germline assignment: CDR1 KGHSH and CDR2 LQKENI. The CDR3 sequence is 14 residues long. Germline trimming cut 5 bases from V and 8 bases from J; bases unmatched to any gene: 6. The CDR3 reads CASSSSTGGYEQFF. CDR3 bases: TGTGCCAGCTCATCGTCGACAGGGGGCTATGAGCAGTTCTTC.

The chain couples TRBV15 to TRBJ2-1, with 9 positions matching TRBD1. Germline V gene sequence: CDR1 LNHNV, CDR2 YYDKDF (reference sequence). V was pared by 1 base and J by 7 bases, with 26 bases of the junction left unmatched. The CDR3 extends over 22 amino acids. CDR3 DNA: TGTGCCACCAGCAGAGTTTACAACAGGGGGCTTTATAACCTTTTACCTCATAATGAGCAGTTCTTC. Translated: CATSRVYNRGLYNLLPHNEQFF. Full variable domain (outside the CDR3, taken from reference TRBV15 and TRBJ2-1): DAMVIQNPRYQVTQFGKPVTLSCSQTLNHNVMYWYQQKSSQAPKLLFHYYDKDFNNEADTPDNFQSRRPNTSFCFLDIRSPGLGDTAMYLCATSRVYNRGLYNLLPHNEQFFGPGTRLTVL.

This clone has a single count. This sequence joins TRBV27 and TRBJ2-7, with TRBD2 matching over 7 bases. The CDR3 totals 17 residues. V dropped 5 bases and J dropped 0; count of bases not matched to a gene: 13. CDR1 MNHEY and CDR2 SMNVEV come from the germline V gene (reference sequence). As DNA, the CDR3 is TGTGCCAGCAGTCTTTCCTCGGGAGCGGGGAGCTCCTACGAGCAGTACTTC. It is translated as CASSLSSGAGSSYEQYF.